This T cell receptor (beta chain) appears in the sequencing data of a study of cytomegalovirus exposure and HLA in healthy donors. Study-wide context: Samples from HLA-typed donors yielded about 86 million unique TCRs in an early data release. Study-wide points: In the analysis, some V segments, TRBV6-2 and TRBV6-3 included, were excluded as indistinguishable. A list of around 160 TCR beta chains associated with cytomegalovirus was given. Immune exposure was documented only through CMV serostatus.

CDR1 is SQVTM and CDR2 is ANQGSEA in the germline V gene. Trimming stripped 1 base from V and 2 bases from J, with 11 bases between. The CDR3 totals 14 residues. As for this clone: Its antigen is as yet unknown.

Researchers ran the PCR with 60 Vbeta and 13 Jbeta primers. Profiling relied on immunoSEQ multiplex PCR, and the TCRdb table lists in-frame clones only, not all of them. Of approximately 170,000 clones in the sample, roughly 79% are singletons; the top ten hold under 2.5%. The source material was PBMCs. The TCR sequence derives from a woman aged 25-40 years in good health and CMV-seropositive. The J gene is TRBJ1-1, the V gene TRBV29-1; D might be TRBD1 (6 bases). CDR3 sequence reads: CSVEVEGTNTEAFF. The CDR3 DNA follows: TGCAGCGTTGAAGTCGAGGGGACAAACACTGAAGCTTTCTTT.